This note documents a single T cell receptor beta chain sequence. What it binds is not known. The sample originates from a study of T-cell reconstitution after alpha-beta-depleted transplantation in children. Preparation of the TCRbeta library involved a method that used unique molecular identifiers. MiXCR, run by TCRdb on the PCR reads, gives a single entry per CDR3 protein. The sample lists 330,000 or so distinct CDR3 sequences; around 7.3% were seen once. Germline CDR1 and CDR2: MDHEN and SYDVKM. Trimming cost V 3 bases and J 2 bases, with 17 bases left between them. The CDR3 loop spans 18 amino acids. Study-wide findings and caveats: Some patients showed high day-60 TCRbeta diversity, which derived from surviving recipient T cells and thymic progenitors. Roughly two months post-transplant, alpha-beta T cells reportedly originated from several hundred graft clones that had expanded. T-cell counts and diversity were attributed mostly to newly produced T cells one year after transplant.

This clonotype originated in a female patient aged 2-10 years who had a stem cell transplant for Fanconi anemia, so the T cells may come from the graft donor. The chain links TRBV28 to TRBJ2-6, with D perhaps TRBD1 (5 bases). The input for sequencing was peripheral blood, taken 360 days after TCRalphabeta/CD19-depleted stem cell transplant. This CDR3 is CASSLWARAHAGANVLTF. The CDR3 DNA sequence: TGTGCCAGCAGTTTGTGGGCCAGGGCACATGCTGGGGCCAACGTCCTGACTTTC.